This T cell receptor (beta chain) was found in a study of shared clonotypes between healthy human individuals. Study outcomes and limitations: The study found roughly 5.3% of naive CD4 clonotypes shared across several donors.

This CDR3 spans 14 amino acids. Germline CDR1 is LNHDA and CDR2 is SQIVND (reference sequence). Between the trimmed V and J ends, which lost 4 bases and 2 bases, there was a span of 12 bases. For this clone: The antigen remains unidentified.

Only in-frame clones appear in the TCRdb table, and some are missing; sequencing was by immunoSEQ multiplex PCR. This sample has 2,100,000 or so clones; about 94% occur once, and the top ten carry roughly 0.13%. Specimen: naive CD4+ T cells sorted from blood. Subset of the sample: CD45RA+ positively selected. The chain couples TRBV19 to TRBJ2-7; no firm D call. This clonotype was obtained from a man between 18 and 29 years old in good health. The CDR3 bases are TGTGCCAGTAGTAGGGTGTCCACTACCTACGAGCAGTACTTC. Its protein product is CASSRVSTTYEQYF.